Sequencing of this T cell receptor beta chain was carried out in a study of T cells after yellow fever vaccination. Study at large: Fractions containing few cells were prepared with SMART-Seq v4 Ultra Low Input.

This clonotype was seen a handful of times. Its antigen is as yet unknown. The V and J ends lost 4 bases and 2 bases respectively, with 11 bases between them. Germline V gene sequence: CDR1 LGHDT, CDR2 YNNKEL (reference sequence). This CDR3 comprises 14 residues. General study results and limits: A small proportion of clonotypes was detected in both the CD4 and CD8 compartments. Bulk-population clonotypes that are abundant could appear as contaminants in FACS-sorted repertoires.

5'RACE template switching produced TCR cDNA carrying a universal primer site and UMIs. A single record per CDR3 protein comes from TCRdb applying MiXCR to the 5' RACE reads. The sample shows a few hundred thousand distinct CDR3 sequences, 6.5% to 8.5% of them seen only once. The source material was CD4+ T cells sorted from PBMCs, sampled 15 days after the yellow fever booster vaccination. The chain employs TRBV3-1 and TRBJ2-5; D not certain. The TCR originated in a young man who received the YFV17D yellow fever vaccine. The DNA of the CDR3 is TGTGCCAGCAGCCGGTCTGTATTACAAGAGACCCAGTACTTC. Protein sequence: CASSRSVLQETQYF.